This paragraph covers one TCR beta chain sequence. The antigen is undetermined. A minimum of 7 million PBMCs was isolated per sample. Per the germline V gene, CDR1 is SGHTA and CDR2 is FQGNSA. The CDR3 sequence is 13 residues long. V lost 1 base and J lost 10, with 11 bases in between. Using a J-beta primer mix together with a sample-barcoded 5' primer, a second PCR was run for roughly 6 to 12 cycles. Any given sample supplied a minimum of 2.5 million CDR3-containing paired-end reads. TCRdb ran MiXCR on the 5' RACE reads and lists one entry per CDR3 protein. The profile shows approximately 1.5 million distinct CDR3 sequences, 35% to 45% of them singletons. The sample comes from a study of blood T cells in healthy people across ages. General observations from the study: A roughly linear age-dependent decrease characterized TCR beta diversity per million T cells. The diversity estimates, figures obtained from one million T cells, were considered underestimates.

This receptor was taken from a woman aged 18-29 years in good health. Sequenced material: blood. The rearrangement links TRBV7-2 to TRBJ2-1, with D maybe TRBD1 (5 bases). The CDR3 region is CASSLDQGSEQFF. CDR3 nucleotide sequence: TGTGCCAGCAGCTTAGACCAGGGCTCCGAGCAGTTCTTC.